These T cell receptor beta chains were read from a single sample in a study of T cell responses to AZD1222 COVID-19 vaccine. Sequenced by immunoSEQ multiplex PCR; TCRdb stores in-frame clones only, minus some. The sample comprises 70,000 to 85,000 clones, roughly 85% of which are singletons, and 1.3% rests with the top ten. The source was peripheral blood, collected 28 days after the second AZD1222 dose. Receptors originate from an adult who received the AZD1222 COVID-19 vaccine. The CDR3 runs from the conserved cysteine through the conserved F or W. D genes are given only for firm matches. Not every row has a clone size; where given, it reads once, few, many or a size class.

abundance	v_gene	j_gene	d_gene	CDR3nt	CDR3aa
NA	TRBV19	TRBJ1-6	NA	TGTGCCAGCGAACATGCTGGGGGATCACCCCTCCACTTT	CASEHAGGSPLHF
once	TRBV23-1	TRBJ2-1	NA	TGCGCCAGCCGAAGGACTGAGCAGTTCTTC	CASRRTEQFF
NA	TRBV3-1/TRBV3-2	TRBJ2-1	TRBD2	TGTGCCAGCAGCGAAGGACTAGTGGGTCCGCGGAAGCAGTTCTTC	CASSEGLVGPRKQFF
NA	TRBV18	TRBJ2-1	NA	TGTGCCAGCTCACCACTTCAAGGGTACAATGAGCAGTTCTTC	CASSPLQGYNEQFF
NA	TRBV7-2	TRBJ1-1	NA	TGTGCCAGCAGCTTAGGATCGGCGGGGATAGGCACTGAAGCTTTCTTT	CASSLGSAGIGTEAFF
NA	TRBV18	TRBJ2-7	NA	TGTGCCAGCTCAAAAAGCGTTTCGGGAACGGAGGGCTACGAGCAGTACTTC	CASSKSVSGTEGYEQYF
few	TRBV11-2	TRBJ1-1	TRBD1	TGTGCCAGCAGCCTAGACAGGGGTCGGACTGAAGCTTTCTTT	CASSLDRGRTEAFF
once	TRBV7-2	TRBJ1-5	NA	TGTGCCAGCAGCTTGTTACCGCTCGGGTTCGGCAATCAGCCCCAGCATTTT	CASSLLPLGFGNQPQHF
NA	TRBV19	TRBJ1-2	TRBD1	TGTGCCAGTAGTATGGGACAGGCTAACGCTAACTATGGCTACACCTTC	CASSMGQANANYGYTF
NA	TRBV30	TRBJ1-1	NA	TGTGCCTGGAGCGCAAGACCGGGGGCTTTCTTT	CAWSARPGAFF
NA	TRBV5-1	TRBJ2-1	TRBD2	TGCGCCAGCAGCCCCCTTGTAGCGGGAGGGCCTGTGAATGAGCAGTTCTTC	CASSPLVAGGPVNEQFF
NA	TRBV6-5	TRBJ2-7	NA	TGTGCCAGCGTGGGGACAATGTCCTACGAGCAGTACTTC	CASVGTMSYEQYF
NA	TRBV27	TRBJ2-3	NA	TGTGCCAGCCGTACACAGGGAACCACAGATACGCAGTATTTT	CASRTQGTTDTQYF
NA	TRBV14	TRBJ2-7	NA	TGTGCCAGCAGCCTAGCGAGAGGCCTCTCCTACGAGCAGTACTTC	CASSLARGLSYEQYF
NA	TRBV4-3	TRBJ1-1	NA	TGCGCCAGCAGCCAAGACCTAGGGAGGGTAGCTTTCTTT	CASSQDLGRVAFF
NA	TRBV11-3	TRBJ2-7	TRBD1	TGTGCCAGCAGCTTAGCCGCGAGGGGACAGGGAAGAATCTACGAGCAGTACTTC	CASSLAARGQGRIYEQYF
NA	TRBV19	TRBJ2-6	NA	TGTGCCAGTAGCTTTGGGGGGCAGGTTGGATACTCTGGGGCCAACGTCCTGACTTTC	CASSFGGQVGYSGANVLTF
once	TRBV9	TRBJ2-7	NA	TGTGCCAGCAGCGCAGACCCCGGGCCCTACGAGCAGTACTTC	CASSADPGPYEQYF
NA	TRBV19	TRBJ2-3	NA	TGTGCCAGTAGTATTAGGGCAGATACGCAGTATTTT	CASSIRADTQYF
once	TRBV7-9	TRBJ2-7	TRBD1	TGTGCCAGCAGCTCGGGACAGGGGATCCCCTACGAGCAGTACTTC	CASSSGQGIPYEQYF